A selection of T cell receptor beta chains follows, all from one sample in a study of T cell responses to AZD1222 COVID-19 vaccine. Libraries were prepared by immunoSEQ multiplex PCR; TCRdb keeps only in-frame clonotypes and omits some of them. The sample lists 110,000 to 150,000 clones, 75% to 90% seen once, with roughly 1.7% in the top ten. The material sequenced was peripheral blood, taken on day 0 of AZD1222 vaccination. These receptors were taken from an adult in good health. The CDR3 runs from the conserved cysteine through the conserved F or W. The D gene is left open where the match is weak. Only some rows state a clone size, as once, few, many or a class for expanded clones.

j_call clone_size d_call v_call cdr3_aa cdr3_nt
TRBJ1-4 - - TRBV19 CASSPRNEKLFF TGTGCCAGTAGTCCTCGTAATGAAAAACTGTTTTTT
TRBJ1-5 few - TRBV3-1/TRBV3-2 CASSPTPNQPQHF TGTGCCAGCAGCCCAACCCCAAATCAGCCCCAGCATTTT
TRBJ1-2 many TRBD1 TRBV7-8 CASSSTGGNFGYTF TGTGCCAGCAGCTCGACAGGGGGAAATTTTGGCTACACCTTC
TRBJ1-6 - - TRBV5-4 CASSLRGREANSPLHF TGTGCCAGCAGCTTGCGAGGTCGTGAGGCTAATTCACCCCTCCACTTT
TRBJ1-2 - - TRBV6-5 CASSYNSRGVDGYTF TGTGCCAGCAGTTACAACTCCCGGGGGGTGGATGGCTACACCTTC
TRBJ1-6 once - TRBV6-5 CASSYSGQYSPLHF TGTGCCAGCAGTTACTCCGGACAGTATTCACCCCTCCACTTT
TRBJ1-1 - - TRBV9 CASSDTMAFEAFF TGTGCCAGCAGCGACACTATGGCCTTTGAAGCTTTCTTT
TRBJ2-1 few - TRBV6-1 CASSERRLTGPNEQFF TGTGCCAGCAGTGAAAGAAGGCTTACCGGCCCCAATGAGCAGTTCTTC
TRBJ2-7 - - TRBV2 CASSVRASTYEQYF TGTGCCAGCAGTGTCCGCGCGTCTACCTACGAGCAGTACTTC
TRBJ1-1 - - TRBV6-5 CASSYRARGGSEAFF TGTGCCAGCAGTTACAGGGCTAGGGGGGGCTCTGAAGCTTTCTTT
TRBJ1-2 - - TRBV3-1/TRBV3-2 CASSRLGQPNYGYTF TGTGCCAGCAGCCGACTCGGACAGCCTAACTATGGCTACACCTTC
TRBJ1-3 once - TRBV27 CASSFYSSGNTIYF TGTGCCAGCAGTTTTTACAGCTCTGGAAACACCATATATTTT
TRBJ1-5 - - TRBV24-1 CATSDPTEINQPQHF TGTGCCACCAGTGATCCGACAGAAATCAATCAGCCCCAGCATTTT
TRBJ1-1 - - TRBV2 CASRRMNTEAFF TGTGCCAGCAGGAGGATGAACACTGAAGCTTTCTTT
TRBJ1-1 - - TRBV5-6 CASSLVGGSTEAFF TGTGCCAGCAGCTTGGTGGGGGGCTCCACTGAAGCTTTCTTT
TRBJ2-7 - - TRBV7-2 CASSPNYEQYF TGTGCCAGCAGCCCAAACTACGAGCAGTACTTC
TRBJ1-1 - - TRBV30 CAWSVQGNAEAFF TGTGCCTGGAGTGTCCAGGGAAATGCTGAAGCTTTCTTT
TRBJ1-1 - - TRBV7-3 CASSFGVGEAFF TGTGCCAGCAGCTTCGGGGTGGGAGAAGCTTTCTTT
TRBJ2-3 - TRBD2 TRBV6-5 CASSYLAGSSDTQYF TGTGCCAGCAGTTACCTAGCGGGGTCCTCAGATACGCAGTATTTT
TRBJ1-1 - - TRBV12-5 CASGLGVVNTEAFF TGTGCTAGTGGTTTGGGCGTCGTGAACACTGAAGCTTTCTTT
TRBJ2-4 - TRBD1 TRBV18 CASSPSTGRGQNIQYF TGTGCCAGCTCACCTTCGACAGGAAGGGGGCAAAACATTCAGTACTTC
TRBJ1-1 once - TRBV19 CASSIAPGVGTEAFF TGTGCCAGTAGTATAGCCCCGGGGGTCGGGACTGAAGCTTTCTTT
TRBJ1-4 - - TRBV3-1/TRBV3-2 CASSQLSAVATTNEKLFF TGTGCCAGCAGCCAACTATCCGCGGTGGCAACAACTAATGAAAAACTGTTTTTT
TRBJ1-4 - - TRBV3-1/TRBV3-2 CASSRRTVTNEKLFF TGTGCCAGCAGCCGTCGGACAGTAACTAATGAAAAACTGTTTTTT
TRBJ2-3 - TRBD2 TRBV9 CASSDTGGFTDTQYF TGTGCCAGCAGCGACACGGGGGGATTCACAGATACGCAGTATTTT
TRBJ1-1 - TRBD1 TRBV3-1/TRBV3-2 CASSQGGQGNTEAFF TGTGCCAGCAGCCAAGGGGGACAGGGAAACACTGAAGCTTTCTTT
TRBJ2-7 once - TRBV18 CASSTSGGSEQYF TGTGCCAGCTCTACCAGTGGGGGGTCCGAGCAGTACTTC
TRBJ1-2 - - TRBV18 CASSPPAGGTNYGYTF TGTGCCAGCTCACCACCGGCGGGGGGAACTAACTATGGCTACACCTTC
TRBJ1-5 - - TRBV6-5 CASSSNSNQPQHF TGTGCCAGCAGCTCTAATAGCAATCAGCCCCAGCATTTT
TRBJ2-4 - - TRBV3-1/TRBV3-2 CASSQGGVGTLRIQYF TGTGCCAGCAGCCAAGGCGGGGTAGGGACCCTAAGGATTCAGTACTTC
TRBJ2-7 - - TRBV30 CAWSGGSYRGGYEQYF TGTGCCTGGAGTGGGGGCAGTTACAGGGGAGGCTACGAGCAGTACTTC
TRBJ1-1 - - TRBV6-5 CASSYEEGRQAFF TGTGCCAGCAGTTACGAGGAGGGCCGTCAAGCTTTCTTT
TRBJ1-5 - - TRBV19 CASRLTDYSNQPQHF TGTGCCAGTAGATTGACAGACTATAGCAATCAGCCCCAGCATTTT
TRBJ1-3 - - TRBV5-1 CASSLDQGGRTGNTIYF TGCGCCAGCAGCTTGGATCAGGGAGGTAGAACTGGAAACACCATATATTTT
TRBJ1-2 - - TRBV14 CASSQDLGGYGYTF TGTGCCAGCAGCCAAGATCTCGGGGGTTATGGCTACACCTTC
TRBJ1-3 - - TRBV7-8 CASSTWEETNTIYF TGTGCCAGCAGCACATGGGAGGAAACAAACACCATATATTTT
TRBJ1-2 - TRBD1 TRBV5-4 CASSEKGTGRGYTF TGTGCCAGCAGCGAGAAGGGGACAGGGCGTGGCTACACCTTC
TRBJ1-5 - - TRBV28 CASVPSLGVNSNQPQHF TGTGCCAGCGTCCCCTCTCTTGGGGTGAATAGCAATCAGCCCCAGCATTTT
TRBJ1-3 few TRBD1 TRBV30 CAWSAGQLSGNTIYF TGTGCCTGGAGTGCGGGACAGCTATCTGGAAACACCATATATTTT
TRBJ2-7 once - TRBV7-9 CASSTRLGPHEQYF TGTGCCAGCAGCACTCGACTAGGGCCTCACGAGCAGTACTTC
TRBJ1-1 - - TRBV3-1/TRBV3-2 CASSLTGILEAFF TGTGCCAGCAGCCTTACCGGGATACTCGAAGCTTTCTTT
TRBJ2-3 - - TRBV3-1/TRBV3-2 CASSQVPLASASTDTQYF TGTGCCAGCAGCCAAGTCCCCCTAGCGTCCGCTAGCACAGATACGCAGTATTTT
TRBJ2-7 - - TRBV7-8 CASSFFRPEQYF TGTGCCAGCAGCTTTTTCAGGCCCGAGCAGTACTTC
TRBJ2-1 - TRBD2 TRBV13 CASSGRTSGRTEQFF TGTGCCAGCAGCGGAAGGACTAGCGGGAGAACTGAGCAGTTCTTC
TRBJ2-5 - TRBD2 TRBV7-3 CASSLTPGGGYGAQYF TGTGCCAGCAGCTTAACCCCGGGGGGAGGCTACGGGGCCCAGTACTTC